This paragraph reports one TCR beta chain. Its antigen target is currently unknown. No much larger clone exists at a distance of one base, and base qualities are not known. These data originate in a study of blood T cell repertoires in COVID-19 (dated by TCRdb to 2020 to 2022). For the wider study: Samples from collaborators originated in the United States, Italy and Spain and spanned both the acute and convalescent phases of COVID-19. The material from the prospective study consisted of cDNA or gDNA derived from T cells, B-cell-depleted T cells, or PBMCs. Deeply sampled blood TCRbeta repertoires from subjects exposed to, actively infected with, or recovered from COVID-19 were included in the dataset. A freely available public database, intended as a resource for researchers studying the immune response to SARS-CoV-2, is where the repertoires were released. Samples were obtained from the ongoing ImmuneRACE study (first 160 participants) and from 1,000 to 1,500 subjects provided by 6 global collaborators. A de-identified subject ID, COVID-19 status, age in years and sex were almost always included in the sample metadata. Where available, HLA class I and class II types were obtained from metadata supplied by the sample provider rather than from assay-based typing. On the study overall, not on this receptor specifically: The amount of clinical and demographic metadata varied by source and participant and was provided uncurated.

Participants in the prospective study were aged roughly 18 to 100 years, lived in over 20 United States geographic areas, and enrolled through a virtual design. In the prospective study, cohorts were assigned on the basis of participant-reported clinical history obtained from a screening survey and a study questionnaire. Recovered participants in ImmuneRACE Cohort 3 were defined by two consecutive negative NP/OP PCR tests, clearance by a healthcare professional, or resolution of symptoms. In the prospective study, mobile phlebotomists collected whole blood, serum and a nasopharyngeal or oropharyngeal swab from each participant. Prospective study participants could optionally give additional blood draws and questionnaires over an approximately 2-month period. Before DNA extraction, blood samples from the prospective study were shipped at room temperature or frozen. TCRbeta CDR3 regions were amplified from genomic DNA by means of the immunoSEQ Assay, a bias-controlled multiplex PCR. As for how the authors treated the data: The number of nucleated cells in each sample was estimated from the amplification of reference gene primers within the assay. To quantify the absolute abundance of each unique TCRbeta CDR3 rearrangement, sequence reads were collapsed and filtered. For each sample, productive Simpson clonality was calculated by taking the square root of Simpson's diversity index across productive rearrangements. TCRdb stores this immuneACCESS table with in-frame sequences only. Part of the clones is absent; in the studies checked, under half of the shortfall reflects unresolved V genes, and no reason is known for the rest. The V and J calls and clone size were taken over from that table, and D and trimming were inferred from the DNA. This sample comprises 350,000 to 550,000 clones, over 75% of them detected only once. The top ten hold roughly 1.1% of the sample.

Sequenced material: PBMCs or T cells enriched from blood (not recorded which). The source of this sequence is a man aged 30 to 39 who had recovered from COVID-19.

The DNA sequence follows: TGTGCCAGCAGCTTAGGGCCCGCACCGATTAACACTGAAGCTTTCTTT. Its protein reads: CASSLGPAPINTEAFF. The sequence joins TRBV7-9 to TRBJ1-1; the D gene is unclear. The germline V gene (reference sequence) provides CDR1 SEHNR and CDR2 FQNEAQ. V lost 1 base and J lost 2 bases; the stretch between them is 14 bases long. The CDR3 runs 16 amino acids, cysteine and phenylalanine included. Only the CDR3 portion is preserved as DNA: 48 bases, with reading frame beginning at the first base.